The clone carrying this T cell receptor beta chain turned up a few times. In the original processing: For nucleated cells, counts were estimated from reference gene primer amplification. Only in-frame clones appear in the TCRdb table, and some are missing; sequencing was by immunoSEQ multiplex PCR. That table furnishes V, J and clone size, whereas the DNA furnished D and trimming. The data show around 40,000 clones, over 80% seen once. The data were taken from a study of blood T cell repertoires in COVID-19. Study information: T cells, B-cell-depleted T cells, or PBMCs provided the cDNA or gDNA that served as material.

This CDR3 is built from 14 residues. The junction had 4 bases not matched to a gene; V was cut back by 3 bases and J by 9 bases. Germline CDR1 LGHDT, CDR2 YNNKEL (reference sequence). The sequence was collected from a human donor in a cohort sampled during active COVID-19. The sample taken for sequencing was peripheral blood. This chain uses TRBV3-1 (or the pseudogene TRBV3-2) with TRBJ2-1; TRBD2 matches at 11 bases. CDR3 sequence (DNA): TGTGCCAGCAGCCATGGGCTAGCGGGGGGTGAGCAGTTCTTC. It yields the protein CASSHGLAGGEQFF.